Following are 22 T cell receptor beta chains from one sample sequenced in a study of PD-L1 blockade in urothelial cancer. Profiled with immunoSEQ multiplex PCR; TCRdb holds only in-frame clones, not every one. The profile shows about 30,000 clones, more than 70% of them singletons. The sequencing used PBMCs, collected around atezolizumab (anti-PD-L1) treatment. Source of these receptors: a man between 45 and 60 years old with urothelial cancer.

For the CDR3, the DNA is TGTGCCAGTAGTATAGATCGAGGAACCGGGGAGCTGTTTTTT. As protein: CASSIDRGTGELFF. This chain connects TRBV19 to TRBJ2-2, with D unclear. The CDR3 contains 14 residues. V was shortened by 0 bases and J by 5 bases, with 7 bases between the two germline ends. CDR1 is LNHDA and CDR2 is SQIVND in the germline V gene (reference sequence).

V usage is TRBV7-9 and J usage is TRBJ1-1; TRBD1 might be the D (6 bases). CDR1 and CDR2 (germline): SEHNR, FQNEAQ (reference sequence). V was shortened by 5 bases and J by 4 bases, with 17 bases between the two germline ends. This CDR3 has 15 amino acids. CDR3 amino acids: CASSPGRGGLTEAFF. In DNA, the CDR3 is TGTGCCAGCAGCCCTGGTAGGGGGGGCCTCACTGAAGCTTTCTTT.

The CDR3: CASKGGLGGEQYF. The CDR3 DNA reads as TGTGCCAGCAAGGGGGGGCTGGGGGGCGAGCAGTACTTC. V usage is TRBV27 and J usage is TRBJ2-7; possible D gene TRBD2, 7 bases. V lost 7 bases and J 6 bases, leaving 16 bases between the germline ends. Germline lookup yields CDR1 MNHEY and CDR2 SMNVEV (reference sequence). This CDR3 spans 13 amino acids.

The rearrangement uses TRBV7-3 and TRBJ2-3, with 8 positions matching TRBD1. Germline V gene data show CDR1 as SGHTA and CDR2 as FQGTGA. V dropped 0 bases and J dropped 2; count of bases not matched to a gene: 1. CDR3 length: 15 amino acids. CDR3 sequence reads: CASSLTDRATDTQYF. The CDR3 DNA reads as TGTGCCAGCAGCTTAACGGACAGGGCCACAGATACGCAGTATTTT.

This rearrangement joins TRBV30 to TRBJ1-5; D is unclear. CDR3 length equals 15 residues. Germline V CDR1 and CDR2: GTSNPN, SVGIG (reference sequence). The germline V and J ends were trimmed by 0 bases and 6 bases, with 15 bases remaining between them. The CDR3 nucleotides read TGTGCCTGGAGTGTACGGAGTGCAAAAGGTCAGCCCCAGCATTTT. Amino acid sequence: CAWSVRSAKGQPQHF.

The gene calls are TRBV9 and TRBJ2-3; 9 bases align to TRBD2. With 0 bases clipped from V and 3 bases from J, the junction kept 5 bases outside the gene matches. From germline, CDR1 is SGDLS and CDR2 YYNGEE. This CDR3 spans 16 amino acids. CDR3 sequence: CASSVGSSGRTDTQYF. The CDR3, as DNA: TGTGCCAGCAGCGTAGGGTCAAGCGGGAGGACAGATACGCAGTATTTT.

The chain combines TRBV29-1 with TRBJ1-1, with D uncertain. This CDR3 spans 12 amino acids. Per the germline V gene, CDR1 is SQVTM and CDR2 is ANQGSEA. Trimming pared 7 bases from V and 4 bases from J, leaving 13 bases between. CDR3 in DNA: TGCAGCGCGGTATTGACGGGCACTGAAGCTTTCTTT. This sequence encodes CSAVLTGTEAFF.

This clone was recorded only once. V is TRBV13 and J is TRBJ2-7; 7 bases agree with TRBD1. V lost 2 bases, J lost 2 bases, and 6 bases stayed unmatched. The germline V gene encodes CDR1 PRHDT and CDR2 FYEKMQ (reference sequence). The CDR3 sequence is 15 residues long. The CDR3 DNA sequence: TGTGCCAGCAGCTTACCCGGACAGGTTCCCTACGAGCAGTACTTC. Its protein is CASSLPGQVPYEQYF.

The V gene is TRBV11-3, the J gene TRBJ2-1; 9 bases are shared with TRBD1. This CDR3 region has 15 residues. Germline loops: CDR1 SGHNT, CDR2 YENEEA. V trimming: 6 bases; J trimming: 3 bases; junction bases outside the gene matches: 6. As DNA, the CDR3 is TGTGCCAGCAGGTCCGGGACAGGGAGCTACAATGAGCAGTTCTTC. It encodes CASRSGTGSYNEQFF. The variable domain in full, with the rest retrieved from reference TRBV11-3 and TRBJ2-1, is EAGVVQSPRYKIIEKKQPVAFWCNPISGHNTLYWYLQNLGQGPELLIRYENEEAVDDSQLPKDRFSAERLKGVDSTLKIQPAELGDSAVYLCASRSGTGSYNEQFFGPGTRLTVL.

The V call is TRBV7-6, the J call TRBJ2-1; 9 bases match TRBD1. The CDR3 sequence is 15 residues long. CDR1 is SGHVS, CDR2 FNYEAQ, per germline. Trimming cost V 0 bases and J 7 bases; bases outside gene matches: 4. As DNA, the CDR3 is TGTGCCAGCAGCTTAGCTGGGGACAGGGTGAATGAGCAGTTCTTC. Amino acid sequence: CASSLAGDRVNEQFF.

The chain employs TRBV18 and TRBJ2-3; TRBD2 matches at 8 bases. Germline V gene lookup returns CDR1 KGHSH and CDR2 LQKENI. The CDR3 totals 16 residues. J gave up 0 bases and V 1 base, and 3 bases lay outside the gene matches. The CDR3 spells CASSPLQRGSTDTQYF. The CDR3 DNA follows: TGTGCCAGCTCACCACTACAGCGGGGGAGCACAGATACGCAGTATTTT.

The chain is built from TRBV9 and TRBJ1-5; 11 positions match TRBD1. Germline V CDR1 and CDR2: SGDLS, YYNGEE. J lost 7 bases, V lost 4 bases, and 7 bases had no gene match. This CDR3 is built from 15 residues. Here the CDR3 reads CASSIGTGGLQPQHF. The CDR3 region has the DNA TGTGCCAGCAGCATAGGGACAGGGGGTTTGCAGCCCCAGCATTTT.

The CDR3 protein is CASSLNGGNTEAFF. The CDR3 nucleotides read TGCGCCAGCAGCTTGAACGGCGGGAACACTGAAGCTTTCTTT. The chain employs TRBV5-1 and TRBJ1-1; unclear D gene. This CDR3 has 14 residues. Germline CDR1 and CDR2: SGHRS and YFSETQ. Trimming removed 1 base from V and 1 base from J, with 8 bases in between.

This sequence joins TRBV5-1 and TRBJ1-5; unclear D gene. V was shortened by 5 bases and J by 2 bases, with 14 bases between the two germline ends. This CDR3 has 15 residues. The germline V gene has CDR1 SGHRS and CDR2 YFSETQ. The chain's CDR3 is CASSQSGNGNQPQHF. DNA of the CDR3: TGCGCCAGCAGTCAGTCCGGGAATGGCAATCAGCCCCAGCATTTT.

This chain joins TRBV19 and TRBJ1-1, with a possible D match to TRBD1 (6 bases). This CDR3 is built from 15 residues. V lost 6 bases to trimming and J lost 1 base, with 15 bases between them. Per germline, CDR1 LNHDA and CDR2 SQIVND (reference sequence). The chain's CDR3 is CASRAPGQRNTEAFF. CDR3 coding DNA: TGTGCCAGTAGAGCACCGGGACAACGGAACACTGAAGCTTTCTTT.

The chain has TRBV5-1 and TRBJ2-1; 11 positions agree with TRBD2. With V trimmed by 3 bases and J by 6 bases, 8 bases remained unmatched. Per the germline V gene, CDR1 is SGHRS and CDR2 is YFSETQ. This CDR3 region has 16 residues. The CDR3 sequence: CASSSPGLAVRNEQFF. For the CDR3, the DNA is TGCGCCAGCAGCTCCCCGGGACTAGCGGTACGCAATGAGCAGTTCTTC.

The chain combines TRBV5-4 with TRBJ2-5; possibly TRBD1 for D (6 bases). The germline CDR1 and CDR2 sequences are SGHNT and YYREEE (reference sequence). This CDR3 contains 13 residues. V shed 4 bases and J shed 5 bases, with 12 bases lying between them. The DNA for the CDR3 is TGTGCCAGCAGCCTGCCAGGGGAGGAGACCCAGTACTTC. Protein sequence: CASSLPGEETQYF.

The CDR3 region is CASSPLPLQGGSALNTEAFF. The CDR3 DNA follows: TGTGCCAGCTCACCACTCCCTCTTCAGGGAGGGTCGGCATTGAACACTGAAGCTTTCTTT. The chain combines TRBV18 with TRBJ1-1, with D possibly being TRBD1 (5 bases). CDR3 length: 20 amino acids. CDR1 is KGHSH, CDR2 LQKENI, per germline. V was clipped by 1 base and J by 0 bases, with 24 bases between them. The full variable domain, rest sourced from reference TRBV18 and TRBJ1-1, is NAGVMQNPRHLVRRRGQEARLRCSPMKGHSHVYWYRQLPEEGLKFMVYLQKENIIDESGMPKERFSAEFPKEGPSILRIQQVVRGDSAAYFCASSPLPLQGGSALNTEAFFGQGTRLTVV.

The gene calls are TRBV27 and TRBJ2-7, with 7 bases aligning to TRBD1. This CDR3 comprises 14 residues. The V and J ends lost 4 bases and 5 bases, in that order; junction bases with no gene match: 8. In germline, CDR1 is MNHEY, CDR2 SMNVEV (reference sequence). CDR3 sequence reads: CASSSPDREHEQYF. The CDR3 coding sequence is TGTGCCAGCAGTTCTCCCGACAGGGAGCACGAGCAGTACTTC.

Only one count was recorded for this clone. The CDR3 region has the DNA TGTGCCAGCAGGTCCGGGACAGGGGGCTTCAATGAGCAGTTCTTC. This translates into CASRSGTGGFNEQFF. This rearrangement joins TRBV11-1 to TRBJ2-1; 12 bases are shared with TRBD1. CDR1 and CDR2 from the germline V gene are SGHAT and FQDESV (reference sequence). The CDR3 runs 15 residues. J lost 6 bases, V lost 6 bases, and 6 bases had no gene match.

This clone was seen only once. This rearrangement joins TRBV6-1 to TRBJ2-6, with a possible D match to TRBD1 (6 bases). The germline V gene has CDR1 MNHNS and CDR2 SASEGT. This CDR3 region has 16 residues. Trimming removed 3 bases at V and 4 bases at J, with 13 bases between. CDR3 DNA sequence: TGTGCCAGCAGTGAGATTACAGGGCGAGGGGCCAACGTCCTGACTTTC. It codes for CASSEITGRGANVLTF.

This clone was counted only a few times. DNA for the CDR3: TGCGCCAGCAGTGAGCCAGAAAGCCACGACACTTACACTGAAGCTTTCTTT. Protein sequence: CASSEPESHDTYTEAFF. The chain uses TRBV10-1 and TRBJ1-1, with D uncertain. Trimming left V 2 bases short and J 3 bases short, with 19 bases between. CDR3 length equals 17 residues. Germline lookup yields CDR1 WNHNN and CDR2 SYGVQD (reference sequence).